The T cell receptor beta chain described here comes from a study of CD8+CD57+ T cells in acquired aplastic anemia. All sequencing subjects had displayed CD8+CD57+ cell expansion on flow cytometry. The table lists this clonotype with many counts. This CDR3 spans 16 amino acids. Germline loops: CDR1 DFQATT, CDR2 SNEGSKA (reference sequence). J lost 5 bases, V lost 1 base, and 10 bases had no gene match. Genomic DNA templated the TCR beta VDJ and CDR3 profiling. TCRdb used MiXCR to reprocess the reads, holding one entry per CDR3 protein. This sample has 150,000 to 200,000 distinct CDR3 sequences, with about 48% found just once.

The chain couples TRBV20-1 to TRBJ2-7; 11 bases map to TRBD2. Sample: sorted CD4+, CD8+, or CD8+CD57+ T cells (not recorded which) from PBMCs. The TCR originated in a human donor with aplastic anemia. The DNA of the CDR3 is TGCAGTGCTAGAGCCTCCCCGGGACTAGCGGACCACGAGCAGTACTTC. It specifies CSARASPGLADHEQYF.